Presented here are 31 T cell receptor beta chains from one specimen sequenced in a study of cytomegalovirus exposure and HLA in healthy donors. PCR was performed using 60 Vbeta and 13 Jbeta primers. The data were produced by immunoSEQ multiplex PCR, yet TCRdb's version contains in-frame clones alone and is incomplete. Among 200,000 to 250,000 clones, 82% were seen once, and the ten largest hold 2.7%. What was sequenced was PBMCs. The receptors shown here come from a woman aged 40 to 50 in good health and CMV-seronegative.

The rearrangement uses TRBV7-7 and TRBJ1-4; D gene unclear. V lost 5 bases and J lost 2, with 27 bases in between. Germline CDR1 is SSHAT and CDR2 is FNYEAQ (reference sequence). There are 20 residues in the CDR3. The CDR3 DNA is TGTGCCAGCAGCCCCCCCCACAAGCAATTAATTAAGCGGACTAATGAAAAACTGTTTTTT. Encoded protein: CASSPPHKQLIKRTNEKLFF.

This chain uses TRBV5-4 with TRBJ2-1; D is perhaps TRBD1 (5 bases). Germline CDR1 is SGHNT and CDR2 is YYREEE (reference sequence). Between the trimmed V and J ends, which lost 4 bases and 7 bases, there was a span of 12 bases. CDR3 length: 13 amino acids. The CDR3 spells CASSALTGNEQFF. Written as DNA, the CDR3 is TGTGCCAGCAGCGCGCTTACAGGAAATGAGCAGTTCTTC.

The V and J genes are TRBV28 and TRBJ2-3, with 12 nucleotides matching TRBD2. This CDR3 comprises 17 residues. Trimming cost V 3 bases and J 5 bases; bases outside gene matches: 9. Germline V CDR1 and CDR2: MDHEN, SYDVKM. The CDR3 DNA sequence: TGTGCCAGCAGTTTGGATGAACTAGCGGGGGGAGGAGATACGCAGTATTTT. Protein product: CASSLDELAGGGDTQYF. Variable domain in full (rest from reference TRBV28 and TRBJ2-3): DVKVTQSSRYLVKRTGEKVFLECVQDMDHENMFWYRQDPGLGLRLIYFSYDVKMKEKGDIPEGYSVSREKKERFSLILESASTNQTSMYLCASSLDELAGGGDTQYFGPGTRLTVL.

This clone was detected only once. The gene calls are TRBV13 and TRBJ2-7; the match to TRBD2 covers 9 bases. This CDR3 comprises 18 residues. V dropped 1 base and J dropped 1; count of bases not matched to a gene: 11. Looked up from germline, CDR1 is PRHDT and CDR2 is FYEKMQ (reference sequence). The CDR3: CASSLEGLGREGSYEQYF. CDR3 bases: TGTGCCAGCAGCTTAGAGGGTCTGGGGCGGGAGGGGTCCTACGAGCAGTACTTC.

The chain combines TRBV27 with TRBJ2-1, with 9 bases that match TRBD2. The germline CDR1 and CDR2 sequences are MNHEY and SMNVEV (reference sequence). V lost 6 bases and J lost 8; bases outside the gene matches: 11. CDR3 length equals 15 residues. The CDR3 is CASRWNSGRADEQFF. DNA for the CDR3: TGTGCCAGCAGATGGAATAGCGGGAGAGCGGATGAGCAGTTCTTC.

V gene TRBV25-1 combines with J gene TRBJ1-2; D is unclear. CDR3 size: 15 residues. Trimming stripped 0 bases from V and 3 bases from J, with 11 bases between. Germline assignment: CDR1 MGHDK and CDR2 SYGVNS. CDR3 sequence (DNA): TGTGCCAGCAGTGAATATGGGCGGGAGGACTATGGCTACACCTTC. It encodes CASSEYGREDYGYTF.

The genes are TRBV6-1 and TRBJ1-1; TRBD1 agrees at 9 bases. Trimming at V came to 6 bases and at J to 8 bases, leaving 7 bases not matched to a gene. Germline V gene data show CDR1 as MNHNS and CDR2 as SASEGT. The CDR3 covers 13 residues. The CDR3 here is CASRGLGTGEAFF. DNA of the CDR3: TGTGCCAGCAGAGGGCTGGGGACAGGGGAAGCTTTCTTT.

In this sample, this clone turned up a few times. V is TRBV6-6 and J is TRBJ1-2; D might be TRBD1 (5 bases). This CDR3 contains 12 residues. Germline V gene lookup returns CDR1 MNHNY and CDR2 SVGAGI (reference sequence). V shed 6 bases and J shed 7 bases, with 12 bases lying between them. The DNA of the CDR3 is TGTGCCAGCAGGTCGGGGGAGAGTGGCTACACCTTC. It is translated as CASRSGESGYTF.

The chain is built from TRBV5-1 and TRBJ1-6, with TRBD1 identical over 9 bases. Germline V gives CDR1 SGHRS, CDR2 YFSETQ. Unmatched junction bases numbered 2, after V lost 0 bases and J lost 7 bases. This CDR3 is built from 15 residues. CDR3 sequence (DNA): TGCGCCAGCAGCTTGGCCGGGACAGGGAATTCACCCCTCCACTTT. This translates into CASSLAGTGNSPLHF.

V is TRBV6-4 and J is TRBJ1-1; TRBD1 might be the D (5 bases). Per the germline V gene, CDR1 is MRHNA and CDR2 is SNTAGT. The CDR3 spans 12 residues. Trimming pared 3 bases from V and 7 bases from J, leaving 9 bases between. The CDR3 protein is CASSDRQGEAFF. The DNA for the CDR3 is TGTGCCAGCAGTGATCGGCAGGGTGAAGCTTTCTTT.

The V gene is TRBV30, the J gene TRBJ1-1; D is ambiguous. This CDR3 contains 14 residues. Germline CDR1 is GTSNPN and CDR2 is SVGIG (reference sequence). V was trimmed by 1 base and J by 0 bases, leaving 9 bases between them. The DNA of the CDR3 is TGTGCCTGGAGTGAGAGTTTCATGAACACTGAAGCTTTCTTT. It yields the protein CAWSESFMNTEAFF.

The V call is TRBV5-1, the J call TRBJ2-2; D perhaps matches TRBD2 (6 bases). This CDR3 has 18 residues. Germline lookup yields CDR1 SGHRS and CDR2 YFSETQ. Trimming cost V 2 bases and J 3 bases, with 20 bases left between them. The CDR3 DNA follows: TGCGCCAGCAGCTTAGAAACATCCGGGACTCACTACACCGGGGAGCTGTTTTTT. Translating gives CASSLETSGTHYTGELFF.

The rearrangement uses TRBV10-3 and TRBJ2-7; D is possibly TRBD2 (5 bases). From germline, CDR1 is ENHRY and CDR2 SYGVKD. Trimming removed 8 bases at V and 0 bases at J, with 14 bases between. The CDR3 consists of 14 residues. The CDR3 spells CAIGEGRDSYEQYF. DNA for the CDR3: TGTGCCATCGGGGAAGGACGGGACTCCTACGAGCAGTACTTC.

The chain employs TRBV30 and TRBJ1-2, with D hard to call. V was pared by 2 bases and J by 8 bases, with 15 bases between. Germline assignment: CDR1 GTSNPN and CDR2 SVGIG (reference sequence). The CDR3 has 13 residues. The CDR3 nucleotides read TGTGCCTGGAGTTTAGTCCCTTCGTCGGGCTACACCTTC. Translated, it gives CAWSLVPSSGYTF.

The gene calls are TRBV5-8 and TRBJ2-3; D possibly corresponds to TRBD2 (6 bases). V was trimmed by 4 bases and J by 4 bases, leaving 19 bases between them. This CDR3 is 16 amino acids long. Germline V lookup: CDR1 SGHTS, CDR2 YDEGEE. For the CDR3, the DNA is TGTGCCAGCAGCACTCTCGGGACTTCTGTGGCAGATACGCAGTATTTT. It yields the protein CASSTLGTSVADTQYF.

This chain joins TRBV19 and TRBJ1-1, with D perhaps TRBD1 (5 bases). This CDR3 region has 13 residues. Germline CDR1 reads LNHDA; CDR2 reads SQIVND (reference sequence). The V end lost 7 bases, the J end lost 1 base, and 10 bases lay between the germline ends. The DNA for the CDR3 is TGTGCCAGTAAGGGGTGGGGGAACACTGAAGCTTTCTTT. It codes for CASKGWGNTEAFF.

The V call is TRBV28, the J call TRBJ1-2; D may be TRBD1 (6 bases). Germline CDR1 reads MDHEN; CDR2 reads SYDVKM. This CDR3 is built from 13 residues. The germline V and J ends were trimmed by 1 base and 6 bases, with 9 bases remaining between them. CDR3 nucleotides: TGTGCCAGCAGTTTATTACAGGGTAATGGCTACACCTTC. Its translation: CASSLLQGNGYTF.

The chain has TRBV11-2 and TRBJ1-2, with 8 bases aligning to TRBD1. The germline V gene has CDR1 SGHAT and CDR2 FQNNGV. The ends lost 1 base at V and 5 bases at J; junction bases unmatched: 6. The CDR3 is made up of 15 amino acids. The CDR3 bases are TGTGCCAGCAGCTTAGTAGCAGGGGGCAGATATGGCTACACCTTC. It translates to CASSLVAGGRYGYTF.

V and J are TRBV4-1 and TRBJ2-7; TRBD2 aligns across 10 bases. Trimming removed 1 base from V and 2 bases from J; junction bases left unmatched: 11. The CDR3 totals 18 residues. CDR1 is MGHRA, CDR2 YSYEKL, per germline. The CDR3 sequence: CASSQVSGRAMSAYEQYF. CDR3 DNA: TGCGCCAGCAGCCAAGTGAGCGGGAGGGCCATGAGCGCCTACGAGCAGTACTTC.

Concerning this clone itself: In the same sample, other DNA sequences code for this CDR3. This sequence joins TRBV5-1 and TRBJ2-7; 10 bases line up with TRBD1. This CDR3 region has 14 residues. Germline CDR1 SGHRS, CDR2 YFSETQ. J was trimmed by 3 bases and V by 2 bases; bases with no gene match: 2. CDR3 residues: CASSLGQGVYEQYF. In DNA, the CDR3 is TGCGCCAGCAGCTTAGGACAGGGGGTCTACGAGCAGTACTTC.

The chain is built from TRBV29-1 and TRBJ2-7, with D uncertain. With 0 bases removed from V and 0 bases from J, the gap between germline ends came to 9 bases. The CDR3 covers 14 residues. The germline CDR1 and CDR2 sequences are SQVTM and ANQGSEA. CDR3: CSVEDVASSYEQYF. CDR3 DNA: TGCAGCGTTGAAGACGTGGCCAGCTCCTACGAGCAGTACTTC.

The chain uses TRBV6-5 and TRBJ1-1; no firm D call. Germline V CDR1 and CDR2: MNHEY, SVGAGI. V was shortened by 8 bases and J by 4 bases, with 11 bases between the two germline ends. This CDR3 has 12 amino acids. CDR3 protein: CASGPVGTEAFF. As DNA, the CDR3 is TGTGCCAGCGGGCCAGTCGGCACTGAAGCTTTCTTT.

V gene TRBV29-1 combines with J gene TRBJ1-3; D remains unclear. V was pared by 3 bases and J by 0 bases, with 12 bases between. Germline V lookup: CDR1 SQVTM, CDR2 ANQGSEA. The CDR3 runs 15 residues. The CDR3 sequence: CSVERGYDSGNTIYF. The DNA for the CDR3 is TGCAGCGTTGAGCGCGGGTACGACTCTGGAAACACCATATATTTT. Combining the CDR3 with reference TRBV29-1 and TRBJ1-3 gives the whole variable domain SAVISQKPSRDICQRGTSLTIQCQVDSQVTMMFWYRQQPGQSLTLIATANQGSEATYESGFVIDKFPISRPNLTFSTLTVSNMSPEDSSIYLCSVERGYDSGNTIYFGEGSWLTVV.

The chain has TRBV27 and TRBJ1-2; weak D call: TRBD1 (5 bases). The CDR3 covers 13 residues. Trimming took 7 bases from V and 4 from J, leaving 13 bases between them. Germline CDR1 is MNHEY and CDR2 is SMNVEV (reference sequence). CDR3 residues: CASIGAGSYGYTF. The CDR3 nucleotides are TGTGCCAGCATTGGGGCGGGGTCCTATGGCTACACCTTC.

This clone was seen only once. J is TRBJ1-4 and V is TRBV5-1; D is possibly TRBD1 (6 bases). From germline, CDR1 is SGHRS and CDR2 YFSETQ. Trimming took 2 bases from V and 5 from J, leaving 16 bases between them. This CDR3 region has 16 residues. CDR3 in DNA: TGCGCCAGCAGCTTTGGGCAGGGGACCTCAAATGAAAAACTGTTTTTT. It yields the protein CASSFGQGTSNEKLFF.

The chain combines TRBV28 with TRBJ2-2; 10 bases are a match to TRBD1. Germline trimming cut 4 bases from V and 11 bases from J; bases unmatched to any gene: 4. The CDR3 sequence is 13 residues long. CDR1 MDHEN and CDR2 SYDVKM come from the germline V gene. In nucleotides, the CDR3 is TGTGCCAGCAGTTCAGGACAGGGGGTAGAGCTGTTTTTT. It specifies CASSSGQGVELFF.

V is TRBV4-2 and J is TRBJ2-1; TRBD2 aligns across 9 bases. Germline loops: CDR1 LGHNA, CDR2 YNFKEQ. There are 14 residues in the CDR3. Unmatched junction bases numbered 6, after V lost 8 bases and J lost 4 bases. The CDR3, as DNA: TGTGCCAGCGCCGCGGGAGGGTTTTACAATGAGCAGTTCTTC. Protein sequence: CASAAGGFYNEQFF.

The chain has TRBV27 and TRBJ2-2; a weak D match, TRBD2 (5 bases). Germline assignment: CDR1 MNHEY and CDR2 SMNVEV (reference sequence). Deletions cut 3 bases from V and 7 bases from J, with 12 bases between. This CDR3 contains 14 residues. In nucleotides, the CDR3 is TGTGCCAGCAGTTTGAGGGAGTCTATCGGGGAGCTGTTTTTT. As protein: CASSLRESIGELFF.

V usage is TRBV11-3 and J usage is TRBJ1-1; D might be TRBD1 (5 bases). In germline, CDR1 is SGHNT, CDR2 YENEEA. The CDR3 is 11 residues long. Trimming took 5 bases from V and 6 from J, leaving 7 bases between them. CDR3: CASSGGSEAFF. The DNA of the CDR3 is TGTGCCAGCAGCGGGGGGTCTGAAGCTTTCTTT.

The chain links TRBV10-3 to TRBJ1-2; 9 nucleotides agree with TRBD1. This CDR3 is built from 15 residues. Germline lookup yields CDR1 ENHRY and CDR2 SYGVKD. Unmatched junction bases numbered 9, after V lost 6 bases and J lost 4 bases. The CDR3 reads CAISETGGGGYGYTF. The CDR3 DNA follows: TGTGCCATCAGCGAAACAGGGGGCGGCGGCTATGGCTACACCTTC.

V usage is TRBV9 and J usage is TRBJ2-3; 9 bases align to TRBD2. CDR1 and CDR2 (germline): SGDLS, YYNGEE. The CDR3 runs to 17 residues. V trimming: 0 bases; J trimming: 4 bases; junction bases outside the gene matches: 9. The CDR3 sequence: CASSVAFSGRTSDTQYF. Here the CDR3 DNA reads TGTGCCAGCAGCGTAGCGTTCAGCGGGAGGACCTCAGATACGCAGTATTTT.